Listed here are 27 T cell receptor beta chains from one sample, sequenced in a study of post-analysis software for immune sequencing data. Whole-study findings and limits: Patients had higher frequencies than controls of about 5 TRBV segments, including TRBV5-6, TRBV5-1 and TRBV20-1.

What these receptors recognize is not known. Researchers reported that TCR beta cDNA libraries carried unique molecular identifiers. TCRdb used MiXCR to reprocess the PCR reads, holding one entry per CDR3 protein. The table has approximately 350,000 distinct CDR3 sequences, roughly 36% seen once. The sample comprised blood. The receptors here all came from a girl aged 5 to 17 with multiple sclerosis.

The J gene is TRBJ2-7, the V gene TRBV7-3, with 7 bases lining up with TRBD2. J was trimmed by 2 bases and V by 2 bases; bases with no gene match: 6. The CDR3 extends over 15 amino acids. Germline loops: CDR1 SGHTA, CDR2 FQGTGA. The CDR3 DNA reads TGTGCCAGCAGCTTAGCCGGGGGAGGGACCTACGAGCAGTACTTC. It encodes CASSLAGGGTYEQYF. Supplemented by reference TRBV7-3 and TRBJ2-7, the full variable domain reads GAGVSQTPSNKVTEKGKYVELRCDPISGHTALYWYRQSLGQGPEFLIYFQGTGAADDSGLPNDRFFAVRPEGSVSTLKIQRTERGDSAVYLCASSLAGGGTYEQYFGPGTRLTVT.

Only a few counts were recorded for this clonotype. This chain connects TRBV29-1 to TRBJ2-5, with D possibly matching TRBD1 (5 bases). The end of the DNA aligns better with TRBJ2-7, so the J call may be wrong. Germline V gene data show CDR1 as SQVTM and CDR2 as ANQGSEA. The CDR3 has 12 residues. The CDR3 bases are TGCAGCGTTACAGCAGGGCATGGCGAGCAGTACTTC. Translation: CSVTAGHGEQYF.

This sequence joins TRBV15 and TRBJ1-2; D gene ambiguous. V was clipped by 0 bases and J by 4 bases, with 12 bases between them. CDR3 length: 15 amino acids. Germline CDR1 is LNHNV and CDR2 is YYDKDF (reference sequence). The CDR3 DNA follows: TGTGCCACCAGCAGAGATAAGGCTAGCTCCTATGGCTACACCTTC. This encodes CATSRDKASSYGYTF.

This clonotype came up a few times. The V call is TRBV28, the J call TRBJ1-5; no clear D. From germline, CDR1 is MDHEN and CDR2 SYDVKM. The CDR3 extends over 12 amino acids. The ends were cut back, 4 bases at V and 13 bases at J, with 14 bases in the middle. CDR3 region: CASSSPSWVQHF. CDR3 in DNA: TGTGCCAGCAGTTCACCCTCGTGGGTTCAGCATTTT. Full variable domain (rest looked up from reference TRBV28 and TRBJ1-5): DVKVTQSSRYLVKRTGEKVFLECVQDMDHENMFWYRQDPGLGLRLIYFSYDVKMKEKGDIPEGYSVSREKKERFSLILESASTNQTSMYLCASSSPSWVQHFGDGTRLSIL.

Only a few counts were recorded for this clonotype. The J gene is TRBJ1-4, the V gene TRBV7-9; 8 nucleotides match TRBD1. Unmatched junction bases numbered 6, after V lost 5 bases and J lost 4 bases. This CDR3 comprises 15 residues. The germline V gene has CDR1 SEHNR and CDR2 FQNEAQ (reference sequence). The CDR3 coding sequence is TGTGCCAGCAGCCCAGGGGGCGGCGATAATGAAAAACTGTTTTTT. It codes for CASSPGGGDNEKLFF.

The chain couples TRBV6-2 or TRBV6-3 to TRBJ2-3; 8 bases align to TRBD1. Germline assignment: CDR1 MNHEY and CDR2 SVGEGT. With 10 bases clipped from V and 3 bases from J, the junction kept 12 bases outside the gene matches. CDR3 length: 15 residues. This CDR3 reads CATYRRDRPTDTQYF. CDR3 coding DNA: TGTGCCACGTATCGCCGGGACAGGCCTACAGATACGCAGTATTTT.

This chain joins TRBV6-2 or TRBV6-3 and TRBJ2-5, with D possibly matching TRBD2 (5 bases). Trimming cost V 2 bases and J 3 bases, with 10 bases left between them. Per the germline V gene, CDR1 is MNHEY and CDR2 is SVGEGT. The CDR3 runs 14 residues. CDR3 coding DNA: TGTGCCAGCAGTTACATGGACTTGGAAGAGACCCAGTACTTC. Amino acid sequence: CASSYMDLEETQYF.

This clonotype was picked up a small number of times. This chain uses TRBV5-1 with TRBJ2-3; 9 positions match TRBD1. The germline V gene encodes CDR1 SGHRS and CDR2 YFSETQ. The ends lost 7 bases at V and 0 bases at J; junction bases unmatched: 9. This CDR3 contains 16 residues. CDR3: CASSVGTGLSTDTQYF. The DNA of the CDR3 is TGCGCCAGCTCGGTAGGGACAGGGCTTAGCACAGATACGCAGTATTTT.

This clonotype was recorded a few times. The CDR3 spells CASSLYRVPPNEQYF. DNA for the CDR3: TGCGCCAGCAGCCTTTACAGGGTCCCCCCCAACGAGCAGTACTTC. The chain uses TRBV5-1 and TRBJ2-5; maybe TRBD1 (6 bases). The J call is uncertain, as TRBJ2-7 better fits the DNA end. This CDR3 is 15 amino acids long. The germline gives CDR1 SGHRS, CDR2 YFSETQ.

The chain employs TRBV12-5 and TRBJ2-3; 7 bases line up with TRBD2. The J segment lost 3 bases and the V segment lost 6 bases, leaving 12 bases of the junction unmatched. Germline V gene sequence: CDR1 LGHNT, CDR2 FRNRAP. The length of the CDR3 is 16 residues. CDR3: CASGSNAGDGTDTQYF. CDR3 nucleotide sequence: TGTGCTAGTGGGTCCAACGCGGGGGATGGGACAGATACGCAGTATTTT.

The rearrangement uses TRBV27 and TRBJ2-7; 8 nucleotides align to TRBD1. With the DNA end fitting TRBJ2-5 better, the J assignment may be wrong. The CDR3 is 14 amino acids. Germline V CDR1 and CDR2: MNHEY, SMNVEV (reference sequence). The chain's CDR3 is CASKVRQGPETQYF. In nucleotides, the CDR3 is TGTGCCAGCAAAGTGAGACAGGGGCCAGAGACCCAGTACTTC.

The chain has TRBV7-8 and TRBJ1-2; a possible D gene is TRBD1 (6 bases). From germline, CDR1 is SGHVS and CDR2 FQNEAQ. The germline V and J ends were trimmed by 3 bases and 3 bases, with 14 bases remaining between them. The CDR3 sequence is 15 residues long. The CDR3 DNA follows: TGTGCCAGCAGCTTTGCTACGGGACAAGACTATGGCTACACCTTC. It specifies CASSFATGQDYGYTF.

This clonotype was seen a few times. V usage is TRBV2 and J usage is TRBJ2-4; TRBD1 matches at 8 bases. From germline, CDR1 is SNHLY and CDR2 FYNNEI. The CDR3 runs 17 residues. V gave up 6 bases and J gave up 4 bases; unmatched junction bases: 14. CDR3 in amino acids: CASRIDRGTTRKNIQYF. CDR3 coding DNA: TGTGCCAGCAGAATAGACAGGGGCACAACCCGTAAAAACATTCAGTACTTC.

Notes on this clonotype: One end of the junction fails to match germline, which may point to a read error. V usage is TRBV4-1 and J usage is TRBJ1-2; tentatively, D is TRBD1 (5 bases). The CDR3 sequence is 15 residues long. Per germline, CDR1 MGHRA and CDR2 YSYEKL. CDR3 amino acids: CTSSHPGWANYGYTF. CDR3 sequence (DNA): TGCACCAGCAGCCACCCAGGGTGGGCTAACTATGGCTACACCTTC.

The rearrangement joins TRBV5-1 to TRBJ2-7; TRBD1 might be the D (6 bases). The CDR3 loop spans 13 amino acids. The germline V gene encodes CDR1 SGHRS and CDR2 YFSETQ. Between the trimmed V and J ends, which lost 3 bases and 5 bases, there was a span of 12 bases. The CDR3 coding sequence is TGCGCCAGCAGCTCGCAGGGGTCCCACGAGCAGTACTTC. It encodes CASSSQGSHEQYF.

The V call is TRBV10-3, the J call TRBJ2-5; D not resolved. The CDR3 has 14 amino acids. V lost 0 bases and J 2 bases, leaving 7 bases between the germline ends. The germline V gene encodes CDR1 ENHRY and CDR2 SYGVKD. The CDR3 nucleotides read TGTGCCATCAGTGAGTCGTCACGGCAAGAGACCCAGTACTTC. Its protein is CAISESSRQETQYF.

CDR3 sequence: CASSLGGLVHEQYF. In DNA, the CDR3 is TGCGCCAGCAGCTTGGGGGGACTAGTCCACGAGCAGTACTTC. The chain couples TRBV5-1 to TRBJ2-7; 8 bases are a match to TRBD2. Germline V gives CDR1 SGHRS, CDR2 YFSETQ. This CDR3 is 14 amino acids long. Germline trimming cut 0 bases from V and 5 bases from J; bases unmatched to any gene: 4.

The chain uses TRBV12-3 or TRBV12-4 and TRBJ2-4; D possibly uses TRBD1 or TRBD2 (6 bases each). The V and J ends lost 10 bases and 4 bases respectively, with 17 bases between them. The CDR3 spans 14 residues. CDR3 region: CATLKGGTKNIQYF. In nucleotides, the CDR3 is TGTGCCACTCTGAAGGGGGGTACAAAAAACATTCAGTACTTC.

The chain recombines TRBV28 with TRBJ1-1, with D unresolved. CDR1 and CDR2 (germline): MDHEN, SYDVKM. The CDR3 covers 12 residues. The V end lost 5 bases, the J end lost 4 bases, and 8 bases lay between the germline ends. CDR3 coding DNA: TGTGCCAGCAGTGATTTCGGCACTGAAGCTTTCTTT. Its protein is CASSDFGTEAFF.

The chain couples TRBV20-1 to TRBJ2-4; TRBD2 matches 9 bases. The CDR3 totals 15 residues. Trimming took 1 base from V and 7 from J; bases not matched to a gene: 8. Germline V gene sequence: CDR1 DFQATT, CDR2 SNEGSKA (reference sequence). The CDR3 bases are TGCAGTGCTAGAGTGGGAGCGGGGGGAGCGAACATTCAGTACTTC. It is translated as CSARVGAGGANIQYF.

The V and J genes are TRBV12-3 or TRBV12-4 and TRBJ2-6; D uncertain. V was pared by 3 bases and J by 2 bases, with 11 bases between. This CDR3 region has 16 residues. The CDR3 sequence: CASSFGRRTGANVLTF. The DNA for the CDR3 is TGTGCCAGCAGTTTTGGTAGGCGGACTGGGGCCAACGTCCTGACTTTC.

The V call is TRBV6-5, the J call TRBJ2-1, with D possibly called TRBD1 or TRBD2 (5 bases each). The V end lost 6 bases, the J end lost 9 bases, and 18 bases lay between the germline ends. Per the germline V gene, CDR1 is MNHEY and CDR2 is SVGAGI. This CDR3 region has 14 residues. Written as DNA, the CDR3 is TGTGCCAGCAGGTTAATATCGGATGGGGGTGAGCAGTTCTTC. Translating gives CASRLISDGGEQFF.

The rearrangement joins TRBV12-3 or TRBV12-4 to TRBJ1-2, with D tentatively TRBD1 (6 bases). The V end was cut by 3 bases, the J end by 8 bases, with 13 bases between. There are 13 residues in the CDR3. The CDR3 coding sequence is TGTGCCAGCAGTTTGGGGACACAGGGAGGCTACACCTTC. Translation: CASSLGTQGGYTF.

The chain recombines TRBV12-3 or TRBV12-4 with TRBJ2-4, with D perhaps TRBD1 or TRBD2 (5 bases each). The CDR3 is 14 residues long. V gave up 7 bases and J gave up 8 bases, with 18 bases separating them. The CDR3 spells CASTDRDPPDIQYF. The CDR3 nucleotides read TGTGCCAGCACCGACCGGGACCCCCCTGACATTCAGTACTTC.

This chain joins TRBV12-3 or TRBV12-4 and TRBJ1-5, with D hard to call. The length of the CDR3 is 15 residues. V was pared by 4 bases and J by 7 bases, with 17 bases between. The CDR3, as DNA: TGTGCCAGCAGTTCGTCCTCGGGGAGACACCAGCCCCAGCATTTT. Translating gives CASSSSSGRHQPQHF.

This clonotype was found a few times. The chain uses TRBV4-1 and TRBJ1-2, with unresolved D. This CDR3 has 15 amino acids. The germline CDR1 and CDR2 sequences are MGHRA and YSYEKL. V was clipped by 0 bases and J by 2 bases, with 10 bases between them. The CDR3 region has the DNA TGCGCCAGCAGCCAAGATTGGGGAATGAACTATGGCTACACCTTC. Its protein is CASSQDWGMNYGYTF.

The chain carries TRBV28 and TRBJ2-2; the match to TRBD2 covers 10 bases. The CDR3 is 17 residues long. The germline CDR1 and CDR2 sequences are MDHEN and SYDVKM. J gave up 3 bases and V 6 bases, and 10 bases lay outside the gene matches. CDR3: CASSPQVLAGDTGELFF. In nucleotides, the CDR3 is TGTGCCAGCAGCCCACAGGTCCTAGCGGGGGACACCGGGGAGCTGTTTTTT.